This T cell receptor (beta chain) was sequenced during a study of T cell changes during pregnancy in multiple sclerosis. Sequenced by immunoSEQ multiplex PCR; TCRdb stores in-frame clones only, minus some. The sample yields roughly 20,000 clones, around 89% seen once. This CDR3 spans 14 amino acids. The germline CDR1 and CDR2 sequences are SGHRS and YFSETQ. V gave up 4 bases and J gave up 4 bases; unmatched junction bases: 3. This sequence was found in a female donor with multiple sclerosis, enrolled in a pregnancy study. V is TRBV5-1 and J is TRBJ2-3; the match to TRBD2 covers 10 bases. Here the sequenced sample was CD8+ T cells from peripheral blood mononuclear cells, taken in the first trimester of pregnancy. The CDR3 protein is CASSASGSADTQYF. For the CDR3, the DNA is TGCGCCAGCAGCGCTAGCGGGAGCGCAGATACGCAGTATTTT. The variable domain in full, completed from reference TRBV5-1 and TRBJ2-3, reads KAGVTQTPRYLIKTRGQQVTLSCSPISGHRSVSWYQQTPGQGLQFLFEYFSETQRNKGNFPGRFSGRQFSNSRSEMNVSTLELGDSALYLCASSASGSADTQYFGPGTRLTVL.